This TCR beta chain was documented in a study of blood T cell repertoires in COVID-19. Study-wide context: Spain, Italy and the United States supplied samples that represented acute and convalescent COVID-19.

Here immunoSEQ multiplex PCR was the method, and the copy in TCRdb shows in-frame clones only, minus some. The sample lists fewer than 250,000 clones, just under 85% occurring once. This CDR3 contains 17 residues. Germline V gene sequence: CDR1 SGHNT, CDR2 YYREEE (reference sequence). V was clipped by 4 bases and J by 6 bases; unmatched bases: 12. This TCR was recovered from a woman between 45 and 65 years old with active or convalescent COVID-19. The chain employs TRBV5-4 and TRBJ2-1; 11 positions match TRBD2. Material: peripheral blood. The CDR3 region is CASSPKGGTSGINEQFF. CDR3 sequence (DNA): TGTGCCAGCAGCCCCAAGGGTGGGACTAGCGGAATCAATGAGCAGTTCTTC.